The clone carrying this T cell receptor (beta chain) was detected once. What it binds is unknown. These data come from a study of T cell repertoires in cytomegalovirus infection. On the study more broadly: Recently described HLA-C-restricted plus well-studied HLA-B-restricted CMV epitopes were used.

Per germline, CDR1 SGHRS and CDR2 YFSETQ. This CDR3 has 15 residues. The V gene end was trimmed by 4 bases and the J gene end by 2 bases; junction bases not matched to a gene: 5. Each CDR3 protein gets one entry after TCRdb re-called the reads with MiXCR. This sample has 90,000 to 120,000 distinct CDR3 sequences, with about 40% found just once. Here the sequenced sample was CD8+ T cells from cultured PBMCs, taken from culture after CMV antigen stimulation. The J gene is TRBJ2-3, the V gene TRBV5-1; 9 nucleotides agree with TRBD1. The source of this sequence is a human donor in good health (CMV status not recorded). Some clones in this sample may be carry-over from other donors' samples. The CDR3 is CASSLRDRATDTQYF. CDR3 in DNA: TGCGCCAGCAGCCTCCGGGACAGGGCCACAGATACGCAGTATTTT.